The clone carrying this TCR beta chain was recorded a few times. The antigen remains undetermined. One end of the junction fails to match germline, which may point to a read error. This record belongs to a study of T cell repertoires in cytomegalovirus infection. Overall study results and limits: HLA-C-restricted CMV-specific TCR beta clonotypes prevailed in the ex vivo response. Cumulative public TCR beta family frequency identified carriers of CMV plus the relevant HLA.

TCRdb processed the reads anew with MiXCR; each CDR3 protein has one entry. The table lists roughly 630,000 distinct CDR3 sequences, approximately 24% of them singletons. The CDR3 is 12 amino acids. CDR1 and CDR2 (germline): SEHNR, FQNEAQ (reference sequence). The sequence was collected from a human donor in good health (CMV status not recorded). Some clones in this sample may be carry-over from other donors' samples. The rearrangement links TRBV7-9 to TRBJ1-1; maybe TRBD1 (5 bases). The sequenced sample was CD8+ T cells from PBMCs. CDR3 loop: CASSLGDRDLPF. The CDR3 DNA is TGTGCCAGCAGCTTAGGCGACCGGGACCTCCCCTTT.